This T cell receptor beta chain was recovered during a study of CD8+CD57+ T cells in acquired aplastic anemia. Study at large: Sorting CD4+ and CD8+ cells gave DNA averaging about 3.1 ug.

General study findings and limits: Between the patient and control groups, CD8+ Simpson's diversity did not differ significantly.

Germline V gene sequence: CDR1 LGHDT, CDR2 YNNKEL (reference sequence). V was shortened by 1 base and J by 2 bases, with 6 bases between the two germline ends. The CDR3 length is 14 residues. This clonotype was counted ten times or more. The antigen is not known. Genomic DNA constituted the template upon which TCR beta VDJ and CDR3 profiling was performed. TCRdb re-called the reads through MiXCR, storing one row per CDR3 protein. The sample shows 150,000 to 200,000 distinct CDR3 sequences, over 60% of them seen only once. The sequence derives from a human donor with severe aplastic anemia or a healthy control (not recorded which). The genes are TRBV3-1 and TRBJ1-3; D gene ambiguous. Sample: sorted CD4+, CD8+, or CD8+CD57+ T cells (not recorded which) from PBMCs. The CDR3 reads CASSQVDAGNTIYF. CDR3 nucleotide sequence: TGTGCCAGCAGCCAAGTAGACGCTGGAAACACCATATATTTT.